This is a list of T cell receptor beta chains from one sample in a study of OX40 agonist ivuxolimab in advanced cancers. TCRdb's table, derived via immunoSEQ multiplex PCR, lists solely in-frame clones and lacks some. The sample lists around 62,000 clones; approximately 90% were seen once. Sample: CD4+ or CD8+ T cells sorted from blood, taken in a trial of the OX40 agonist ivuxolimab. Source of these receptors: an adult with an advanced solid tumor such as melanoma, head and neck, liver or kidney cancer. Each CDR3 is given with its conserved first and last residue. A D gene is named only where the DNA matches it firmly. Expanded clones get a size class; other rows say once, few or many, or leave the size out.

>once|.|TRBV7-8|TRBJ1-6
CASSSHPIDLGVSPLHF
TGTGCCAGCAGCTCCCACCCGATTGACCTAGGGGTTTCACCCCTCCACTTT
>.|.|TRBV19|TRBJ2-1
CASSPSPAVYNEQFF
TGTGCCAGTAGTCCCTCGCCGGCAGTCTACAATGAGCAGTTCTTC
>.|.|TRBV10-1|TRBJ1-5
CASSEHKKTAYSNQPQHF
TGCGCCAGCAGTGAACACAAAAAGACAGCGTATAGCAATCAGCCCCAGCATTTT
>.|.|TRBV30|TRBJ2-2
CAWRAGQVTGELFF
TGTGCCTGGAGGGCGGGGCAGGTTACCGGGGAGCTGTTTTTT
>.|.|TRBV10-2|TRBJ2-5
CASRITGPGTQYF
TGCGCCAGCAGGATAACAGGTCCGGGGACCCAGTACTTC
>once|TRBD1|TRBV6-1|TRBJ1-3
CASSGGTGGSGNTIYF
TGTGCCAGCAGTGGCGGGACAGGGGGCTCTGGAAACACCATATATTTT
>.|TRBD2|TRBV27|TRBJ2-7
CASSPNSGGYEQYF
TGTGCCAGCAGTCCAAACTCGGGAGGCTACGAGCAGTACTTC
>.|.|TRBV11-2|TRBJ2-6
CASSLGGRARSGTNVLTF
TGTGCCAGCAGCTTAGGTGGCAGGGCCCGCTCTGGGACCAACGTCCTGACTTTC
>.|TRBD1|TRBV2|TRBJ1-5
CASSEAGGIVNQPQHF
TGTGCCAGCAGTGAGGCAGGGGGCATTGTAAATCAGCCCCAGCATTTT
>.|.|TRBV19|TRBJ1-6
CASSIGQSPNSPLHF
TGTGCCAGTAGTATCGGGCAGTCGCCCAATTCACCCCTCCACTTT
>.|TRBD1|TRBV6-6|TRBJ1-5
CASSWGQGSQPQHF
TGTGCCAGCAGTTGGGGACAGGGGAGTCAGCCCCAGCATTTT
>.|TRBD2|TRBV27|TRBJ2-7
CASSLRERSPYEQYF
TGTGCCAGCAGTTTGCGGGAGCGTTCGCCCTACGAGCAGTACTTC
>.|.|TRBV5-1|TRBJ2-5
CASSYNPEETQYF
TGCGCCAGCAGCTACAACCCAGAAGAGACCCAGTACTTC